The 23 T cell receptor beta chains presented below share a single source sample, sequenced in a study of quantifying T cell responses using KT2 cells. About the study: TCR alpha and beta constant-region primers primed reverse transcription of RNA.

A single-stranded UMI oligo with SP2 sequence was ligated to cDNA 3' ends. First-round PCR used roughly 4 cycles and beta primers RC1.1 and RC1.2 covering TRBC1 and TRBC2. TCRdb processed the UMI-ligation and nested PCR reads anew with MiXCR; each CDR3 protein has one entry. The sample has around 44,000 distinct CDR3 sequences, about 17% seen once. Material for sequencing was PBMCs spiked with cells of the T cell clone KT2. These receptor sequences come from a human donor.

The chain combines TRBV20-1 with TRBJ1-6; the D is unclear. CDR3 length equals 19 residues. Per germline, CDR1 DFQATT and CDR2 SNEGSKA (reference sequence). The V end was cut by 0 bases, the J end by 9 bases, with 27 bases between. CDR3 nucleotide sequence: TGCAGTGCTAGAGATCTTGGGTCTGGATTCATTGGCCGCTTTTCACCCCTCCACTTT. Encoded protein: CSARDLGSGFIGRFSPLHF.

The chain joins TRBV5-5 to TRBJ2-7; possibly TRBD1 or TRBD2 for D (5 bases each). CDR1 SGHKS and CDR2 YYEKEE come from the germline V gene (reference sequence). Trimming took off 4 bases at V and 2 bases at J, with 13 bases between the two ends. There are 14 residues in the CDR3. CDR3: CASSPWDGTYEQYF. The CDR3 DNA reads as TGTGCCAGCAGCCCCTGGGACGGAACCTACGAGCAGTACTTC. Using reference TRBV5-5 and TRBJ2-7 for the parts outside the CDR3, the full variable domain is DAGVTQSPTHLIKTRGQQVTLRCSPISGHKSVSWYQQVLGQGPQFIFQYYEKEERGRGNFPDRFSARQFPNYSSELNVNALLLGDSALYLCASSPWDGTYEQYFGPGTRLTVT.

The chain recombines TRBV20-1 with TRBJ2-3, with no clear D. V was trimmed by 3 bases and J by 2 bases, leaving 21 bases between them. From germline, CDR1 is DFQATT and CDR2 SNEGSKA (reference sequence). This CDR3 spans 17 amino acids. The CDR3 coding sequence is TGCAGTGCTAGGGCCCCGCCGAGGATCTACGACACAGATACGCAGTATTTT. Protein: CSARAPPRIYDTDTQYF.

In its sample, this clonotype was seen once. The rearrangement joins TRBV7-9 to TRBJ2-7, with D unclear. V was trimmed by 0 bases and J by 5 bases, leaving 5 bases between them. CDR1 is SEHNR, CDR2 FQNEAQ, per germline (reference sequence). The CDR3 length is 12 residues. The CDR3 here is CASSLAPNEQYF. The CDR3 nucleotides read TGTGCCAGCAGCTTAGCCCCTAACGAGCAGTACTTC.

This clonotype was recorded a few times. The J gene is TRBJ2-3, the V gene TRBV2, with 12 bases that match TRBD2. V shed 8 bases and J 4 bases; nucleotides not matched to a gene: 4. The germline CDR1 and CDR2 sequences are SNHLY and FYNNEI. The CDR3 is made up of 14 amino acids. CDR3 DNA sequence: TGTGCCAGCTCTAGCGGGGGGGCCTCAGATACGCAGTATTTT. It encodes CASSSGGASDTQYF.

This clonotype turned up a few times. The chain joins TRBV20-1 to TRBJ1-4; the D is unclear. The CDR3 spans 15 residues. V dropped 5 bases and J dropped 8 bases, with 21 bases sitting between them. The germline V gene has CDR1 DFQATT and CDR2 SNEGSKA (reference sequence). DNA for the CDR3: TGCAGTGCTCAACCGACTACTCGCAGCCCGGAAAAACTGTTTTTT. Translation: CSAQPTTRSPEKLFF.

The chain couples TRBV6-2 or TRBV6-3 to TRBJ2-7; a possible D gene is TRBD2 (6 bases). From germline, CDR1 is MNHEY and CDR2 SVGEGT. The CDR3 is made up of 13 amino acids. V lost 8 bases and J 2 bases, leaving 13 bases between the germline ends. The CDR3 DNA is TGTGCCAGCCGGGACTGGAAAACCTACGAGCAGTACTTC. Translating gives CASRDWKTYEQYF.

This clonotype came up many times. The V call is TRBV12-3 or TRBV12-4, the J call TRBJ2-5, with D possibly matching TRBD2 (6 bases). V lost 8 bases and J lost 4, with 23 bases in between. This CDR3 has 16 residues. This chain's CDR3 is CASAPGFGGGRETQYF. CDR3 sequence (DNA): TGTGCCAGCGCCCCCGGTTTCGGGGGAGGCCGAGAGACCCAGTACTTC.

This clonotype was recorded at least ten times. The V and J genes are TRBV4-2 and TRBJ2-2, with D tentatively TRBD2 (5 bases). The V and J ends lost 1 base and 3 bases respectively, with 9 bases between them. The germline V gene has CDR1 LGHNA and CDR2 YNFKEQ. CDR3 size: 15 residues. CDR3 bases: TGTGCCAGCAGCCAAGGCGGACTTTACACCGGGGAGCTGTTTTTT. It yields the protein CASSQGGLYTGELFF.

The chain couples TRBV4-2 to TRBJ2-7, with unresolved D. The germline V gene encodes CDR1 LGHNA and CDR2 YNFKEQ. CDR3 length: 15 residues. Trimming stripped 0 bases from V and 2 bases from J, with 11 bases between. CDR3 in DNA: TGTGCCAGCAGCCAAGATGCCGGAGCAGCCTACGAGCAGTACTTC. This gives the protein CASSQDAGAAYEQYF.

This clonotype was seen only a few times. The V gene is TRBV12-3 or TRBV12-4, the J gene TRBJ2-1; D is perhaps TRBD1 or TRBD2 (5 bases each). Trimming cost V 8 bases and J 0 bases, with 14 bases left between them. This CDR3 has 15 residues. Written as DNA, the CDR3 is TGTGCCAGCTGGGGGTCCCTTAGCTCCTACAATGAGCAGTTCTTC. This encodes CASWGSLSSYNEQFF.

This chain links TRBV3-1 with TRBJ2-6, with D maybe TRBD1 (6 bases). Germline values: CDR1 LGHDT, CDR2 YNNKEL (reference sequence). The V end was cut by 1 base, the J end by 3 bases, with 7 bases between. The CDR3 loop spans 15 amino acids. In DNA, the CDR3 is TGTGCCAGCAGCCAAGCAGGGGATGGGGCCAACGTCCTGACTTTC. Protein sequence: CASSQAGDGANVLTF. The full variable domain, rest sourced from reference TRBV3-1 and TRBJ2-6, is DTAVSQTPKYLVTQMGNDKSIKCEQNLGHDTMYWYKQDSKKFLKIMFSYNNKELIINETVPNRFSPKSPDKAHLNLHINSLELGDSAVYFCASSQAGDGANVLTFGAGSRLTVL.

The chain has TRBV2 and TRBJ2-7; possibly TRBD2 for D (6 bases). V gave up 5 bases and J gave up 4 bases, with 15 bases separating them. The CDR3 contains 14 residues. The germline V gene encodes CDR1 SNHLY and CDR2 FYNNEI. The DNA for the CDR3 is TGTGCCAGCAGTACGGGACGGGGACTTTACGAGCAGTACTTC. Translation: CASSTGRGLYEQYF.

The table lists this clonotype with a few counts. The chain has TRBV6-5 and TRBJ2-7; TRBD2 might be the D (6 bases). Germline assignment: CDR1 MNHEY and CDR2 SVGAGI. V was cut by 4 bases and J by 0 bases, with 19 bases left in between. The CDR3 contains 17 residues. The CDR3: CASSSPGLPASSYEQYF. The CDR3 bases are TGTGCCAGCAGTTCTCCGGGACTTCCTGCGAGCTCCTACGAGCAGTACTTC.

This chain uses TRBV20-1 with TRBJ1-1, with D unresolved. V lost 1 base and J 0 bases, leaving 6 bases between the germline ends. The CDR3 is made up of 13 amino acids. Germline loops: CDR1 DFQATT, CDR2 SNEGSKA (reference sequence). This CDR3 is CSARVGVNTEAFF. The CDR3 region has the DNA TGCAGTGCTAGAGTTGGAGTGAACACTGAAGCTTTCTTT.

This clonotype was seen more than once but under ten times. CDR3 nucleotide sequence: TGCAGTGCCCGACGTGGGGCGGTGGAGACCCAGTACTTC. It translates to CSARRGAVETQYF. This chain links TRBV20-1 with TRBJ2-5; possibly TRBD1 for D (5 bases). V was pared by 6 bases and J by 5 bases, with 16 bases between. Per the germline V gene, CDR1 is DFQATT and CDR2 is SNEGSKA (reference sequence). This CDR3 contains 13 residues.

This clonotype has ten or more counts. The V call is TRBV20-1, the J call TRBJ2-1; no firm D call. V was trimmed by 0 bases and J by 8 bases, leaving 23 bases between them. There are 17 residues in the CDR3. From germline, CDR1 is DFQATT and CDR2 SNEGSKA (reference sequence). CDR3 in DNA: TGCAGTGCTAGAGATCTCGCCTGGGGTTCTTTATCGGATGAGCAGTTCTTC. Its translation: CSARDLAWGSLSDEQFF.

The gene calls are TRBV2 and TRBJ1-5, with D possibly TRBD1 on 5 matching bases. This CDR3 region has 13 residues. Germline CDR1 and CDR2: SNHLY and FYNNEI. Trimming took 7 bases from V and 0 from J, leaving 7 bases between them. CDR3 sequence: CASNGGSNQPQHF. In DNA form, the CDR3 reads TGTGCCAGCAATGGGGGTAGCAATCAGCCCCAGCATTTT. Looking up the rest from reference TRBV2 and TRBJ1-5 gives the full variable domain: EPEVTQTPSHQVTQMGQEVILRCVPISNHLYFYWYRQILGQKVEFLVSFYNNEISEKSEIFDDQFSVERPDGSNFTLKIRSTKLEDSAMYFCASNGGSNQPQHFGDGTRLSIL.

Ten or more counts support this clonotype. The gene calls are TRBV12-3 or TRBV12-4 and TRBJ2-1; no clear D gene. The CDR3 has 15 residues. V was clipped by 3 bases and J by 4 bases, with 13 bases between them. The CDR3 nucleotides are TGTGCCAGCAGTTTTGACGGGTTGGGTTACAATGAGCAGTTCTTC. This sequence encodes CASSFDGLGYNEQFF.

This clonotype showed up just a few times. This rearrangement joins TRBV6-5 to TRBJ2-2, with 7 bases aligning to TRBD2. CDR1 is MNHEY and CDR2 is SVGAGI in the germline V gene. The CDR3 totals 14 residues. The V segment lost 8 bases and the J segment 9 bases; nucleotides outside the gene matches: 12. DNA for the CDR3: TGTGCCAGCGGGACTACTAGCCCTTGGCGGGAGCTGTTTTTT. Protein sequence: CASGTTSPWRELFF.

This clonotype was counted at least ten times. J is TRBJ2-1 and V is TRBV29-1, with D maybe TRBD2 (5 bases). CDR1 is SQVTM, CDR2 ANQGSEA, per germline. The CDR3 is 12 amino acids. Trimming took 6 bases from V and 9 from J, leaving 15 bases between them. CDR3 in amino acids: CSVLDRGLEQFF. The CDR3, as DNA: TGCAGCGTATTAGATCGAGGGCTTGAGCAGTTCTTC.

There are a few counts of this clonotype. The chain joins TRBV2 to TRBJ2-3; no clear D gene. Germline CDR1 SNHLY, CDR2 FYNNEI. Trimming stripped 9 bases from V and 5 bases from J, with 12 bases between. This CDR3 has 12 residues. The chain's CDR3 is CARGPPGDTQYF. The CDR3, as DNA: TGTGCCAGAGGGCCTCCGGGAGATACGCAGTATTTT.

The sample holds a few counts of this clonotype. This rearrangement joins TRBV7-8 to TRBJ1-2; 7 bases match TRBD1. The V and J ends lost 5 bases and 10 bases, in that order; junction bases with no gene match: 10. The length of the CDR3 is 13 residues. Germline CDR1 reads SGHVS; CDR2 reads FQNEAQ. CDR3 region: CASSPRTGITYTF. In nucleotides, the CDR3 is TGTGCCAGCAGCCCCCGGACAGGTATCACCTACACCTTC.